These T cell receptor beta chains were read from a single sample in a study of early T cells in non-severe SARS-CoV-2 infection. TCRdb recomputed calls from the 5' RACE reads with MiXCR, one row per CDR3 protein. The table lists 50,000 to 60,000 distinct CDR3 sequences, under 15% of them singletons. Sequenced input: whole blood. Receptors were obtained from an adult who was a healthcare worker with PCR-confirmed SARS-CoV-2 infection or an uninfected control (not recorded which). Both conserved end residues are part of each CDR3. D genes are given only for firm matches. Some rows have no size entry. The others give once, few or many, or a class for an expanded clone.

v_call	j_call	clone_size	d_call	cdr3_nt	cdr3_aa
TRBV18	TRBJ2-3	NA	NA	TGTGCCAGCTCACCAGGTAACACAGATACGCAGTATTTT	CASSPGNTDTQYF
TRBV18	TRBJ2-1	few	TRBD2	TGTGCCAGCTCACCACCGGGACTAGGGTATGAGCAGTTCTTC	CASSPPGLGYEQFF
TRBV12-3/TRBV12-4	TRBJ1-5	few	NA	TGTGCCAGCAGTGGCTCGGACCAGCCCCAGCATTTT	CASSGSDQPQHF
TRBV7-2	TRBJ2-1	NA	NA	TGTGCCAGCAGCCCTAGTAGCTATGAGCAGTTCTTC	CASSPSSYEQFF
TRBV20-1	TRBJ2-4	NA	NA	TGCAGTGCTAGAGAGCAGAAAAACATTCAGTACTTC	CSAREQKNIQYF
TRBV7-9	TRBJ1-2	few	NA	TGTGCCAGCAGCTTAGCGGCGGCAGGGAACTATGGCTACACCTTC	CASSLAAAGNYGYTF
TRBV7-8	TRBJ2-7	many	NA	TGTGCCAGCAGCCCACGGACTGATCCCTACGAGCAGTACTTC	CASSPRTDPYEQYF
TRBV27	TRBJ2-5	few	NA	TGTGCCAGCAGTAATTTGGGACTGACGGAGACCCAGTACTTC	CASSNLGLTETQYF
TRBV15	TRBJ2-5	NA	TRBD2	TGTGCCACCAGCCCCTCGCCGGGACTAGCAACGAAGACCCAGTACTTC	CATSPSPGLATKTQYF
TRBV7-2	TRBJ1-1	many	NA	TGTGCCAGCAGCTCAGCAGGGCGAGGGACTGAAGCTTTCTTT	CASSSAGRGTEAFF
TRBV7-9	TRBJ1-5	many	NA	TGTGCCAGCAGCTTAGTCAATCAGCCCCAGCATTTT	CASSLVNQPQHF
TRBV6-5	TRBJ1-6	NA	NA	TGTGCCAGCAGTACGGTGGGGGCAAGCTCCTATAATTCACCCCTCCACTTT	CASSTVGASSYNSPLHF
TRBV29-1	TRBJ2-1	NA	NA	TGCAGCGTTGAAGAACAACGGGGGAGGCCAGACCTAGAGCAGTTCTTC	CSVEEQRGRPDLEQFF
TRBV6-5	TRBJ1-5	few	TRBD1	TGTGCCAGCAAGGGACAGGCCGGCAATCAGCCCCAGCATTTT	CASKGQAGNQPQHF
TRBV27	TRBJ1-1	NA	NA	TGTGCCAGCAACCTGGGAATGAACACTGAAGCTTTCTTT	CASNLGMNTEAFF
TRBV2	TRBJ2-7	few	NA	TGTGCCAGCAGTGATACAGCCAACTCCTACGAGCAGTACTTC	CASSDTANSYEQYF
TRBV11-2	TRBJ2-5	many	TRBD2	TGTGCCAGCAGCTTAACGTTGGGGACTAGCGGGCAAACCGGGGAGACCCAGTACTTC	CASSLTLGTSGQTGETQYF
TRBV2	TRBJ1-1	many	TRBD1	TGTGCCAGCAGTGGTGGGACAGTGAACACTGAAGCTTTCTTT	CASSGGTVNTEAFF
TRBV19	TRBJ2-3	many	TRBD1	TGTGCCAGTAGCACAGGGGGAATTTACACAGATACGCAGTATTTT	CASSTGGIYTDTQYF
TRBV10-3	TRBJ1-2	NA	NA	TGTGCCATCAGTGAGCCTCTTCGCTATGGCTACACCTTC	CAISEPLRYGYTF
TRBV2	TRBJ1-6	many	NA	TGTGCCAGCAGACAGGGCGGGGGTTCACCCCTCCACTTT	CASRQGGGSPLHF
TRBV12-3/TRBV12-4	TRBJ2-3	many	TRBD2	TGTGCCAGCACCCGGACTAGCGGGGCGGTCGATACGCAGTATTTT	CASTRTSGAVDTQYF
TRBV12-3/TRBV12-4	TRBJ2-1	many	TRBD1	TGTGCCAGCAGCTTAGGCCGGGGACAGGGGTACTACAATGAGCAGTTCTTC	CASSLGRGQGYYNEQFF
TRBV7-9	TRBJ1-1	NA	NA	TGTGCCAGCAGAGTGCGGACGGAGAACACTGAAGCTTTCTTT	CASRVRTENTEAFF
TRBV12-3/TRBV12-4	TRBJ1-3	NA	NA	TGTGCCAGCAGTTTAGAATTGGGGAGGAGCACCATATATTTT	CASSLELGRSTIYF
TRBV7-9	TRBJ2-1	few	NA	TGTGCCAGCAGCTCAACCGTTGGGCGGGGCAATGAGCAGTTCTTC	CASSSTVGRGNEQFF
TRBV18	TRBJ1-1	NA	TRBD1	TGTGCCAGCTCACCGGAGGGAGGGGGCGCGGAAGCTTTCTTT	CASSPEGGGAEAFF
TRBV27	TRBJ1-1	NA	NA	TGTGCCAGCAGTCGTTTGTCCGGATTGAACACTGAAGCTTTCTTT	CASSRLSGLNTEAFF
TRBV4-3	TRBJ1-1	many	TRBD1	TGCGCCAGCAGCCAGGGACAGGGGGCGGCTGAAGCTTTCTTT	CASSQGQGAAEAFF
TRBV11-2	TRBJ2-2	few	NA	TGTGCCAGCAGCTTTTCAGAGGCGAACACCGGGGAGCTGTTTTTT	CASSFSEANTGELFF
TRBV29-1	TRBJ1-1	NA	NA	TGCAGCGTCGCGGCTTACAGAGGGGAGACTGAAGCTTTCTTT	CSVAAYRGETEAFF
TRBV20-1	TRBJ1-3	few	NA	TGCAGTGCTAAAACCCTATTAAACACCATATATTTT	CSAKTLLNTIYF
TRBV29-1	TRBJ2-1	few	NA	TGCAGCGGCTGGATGGGGGGCAGTGAGCAGTTCTTC	CSGWMGGSEQFF
TRBV18	TRBJ1-6	many	NA	TGTGCCAGCTCACCACGGGACTTGGCTAATTCACCCCTCCACTTT	CASSPRDLANSPLHF
TRBV5-1	TRBJ1-1	many	NA	TGCGCCAGCCAGCTTGGGGGGGCCAGGAACACTGAAGCTTTCTTT	CASQLGGARNTEAFF
TRBV10-2	TRBJ2-1	NA	TRBD1	TGCGCCAGCAGTGAGACGGGACAGGGTTTTACTGAGCAGTTCTTC	CASSETGQGFTEQFF
TRBV11-1	TRBJ1-2	few	NA	TGTGCCAGCAGCTCCGGGACGGAATATGGCTACACCTTC	CASSSGTEYGYTF
TRBV27	TRBJ1-1	few	NA	TGTGCCAGCAGCCCGGCGGGGGGGACTGAAGCTTTCTTT	CASSPAGGTEAFF
TRBV29-1	TRBJ1-5	NA	NA	TGCAGCGCGGTCGGATTGAATCAGCCCCAGCATTTT	CSAVGLNQPQHF
TRBV3-1	TRBJ1-3	many	NA	TGTGCCAGCAGCCGAACCACGACAGTGGGAAACACCATATATTTT	CASSRTTTVGNTIYF
TRBV29-1	TRBJ2-1	NA	NA	TGCAGCGTTGTCCCTCAGGAGAGGGGGGTAGGATTCTTC	CSVVPQERGVGFF
TRBV30	TRBJ1-4	many	NA	TGTGCCTGGAGTTCAGGAAAAAAACTGTTTTTT	CAWSSGKKLFF
TRBV14	TRBJ2-7	NA	TRBD1	TGTGCCAGCAGCCCCCGACCCAGACAGGGGCCCTACGAGCAGTACTTC	CASSPRPRQGPYEQYF
TRBV3-1	TRBJ1-2	NA	TRBD1	TGTGCCAGCAGCCCTCGACAGGGGACCCCCTATGGCTACACCTTC	CASSPRQGTPYGYTF
TRBV20-1	TRBJ2-3	NA	NA	TGCAGTGCTAGTCACGGGCCAGATACGCAGTATTTT	CSASHGPDTQYF
TRBV4-3	TRBJ2-7	many	NA	TGCGCCAGCAGCCAAGTTGTGACAAGAGTCTTTGGGGAGCAGTACTTC	CASSQVVTRVFGEQYF
TRBV6-2/TRBV6-3	TRBJ1-5	few	TRBD1	TGTGCCAGCAGTTCCACAGGGGGACAGCCCCAGCATTTT	CASSSTGGQPQHF